Detailed here is one T cell receptor (beta chain). Its antigen remains unknown. This entry is derived from a study of T cell clones after liver transplantation. Overall study results and limits: Compared with third party-reactive sequences, donor-reactive ones declined more, independent of withdrawal success. Graft donor-reactive T cells may have migrated into the graft rather than being deleted.

Some clones are missing from TCRdb's copy, which holds only in-frame ones; the method was immunoSEQ multiplex PCR. This table has tens of thousands of clones, more than 75% appearing once. Per germline, CDR1 LGHNA and CDR2 YSLEER. V was clipped by 2 bases and J by 3 bases, with 11 bases between them. The CDR3 is made up of 14 amino acids. The sequencing used CD4+ T cells from blood, collected before liver transplant. The J gene is TRBJ2-7, the V gene TRBV4-3; D is perhaps TRBD1 (6 bases). The TCR comes from a human donor who received a liver transplant. The CDR3 DNA is TGCGCCAGCAGCCAAATAGGACAGAGCTACGAGCAGTACTTC. It yields the protein CASSQIGQSYEQYF.